This T cell receptor (beta chain) was sequenced during a study of T and B cells in COVID-19 patients (dated by TCRdb to 2018 to 2020). Study-level background: In this study, adaptive immunity was profiled in COVID-19 patients who either had active infection or had recovered, using TRB and IGH repertoire sequencing of peripheral blood. Comorbidities linked to unfavorable COVID-19 outcome were present in about 90% of the roughly 20 patients in the active-infection cohort. Critical illness requiring mechanical ventilation or ECMO was present in about 60% of the 20 patients in the active-infection cohort. A recovered cohort included 15 to 19 patients who provided roughly 22 samples, and most of these patients had mild to moderate COVID-19 treated on an outpatient basis. As many as 9 follow-up blood samples were collected from each patient, and in some individuals these samples spanned different disease stages. Patients in the recovered cohort had a median age of around 30 years, compared with 67 years for patients in the active-infection cohort. Two patients were included in both the recovered and active cohorts because samples were available from active disease and after recovery. An age-matched reference group of roughly 39 healthy donors negative for COVID-19 antibodies was used as the comparison for repertoire analyses. Over 7 million TCR sequences were analysed from a TCR and BCR sequence repository that comprised over 35 patients and around 70 time points.

This clonotype came up a few times. Its recognized antigen is unknown. Base qualities were left out, and no much larger clone turns up one base away. Genomic DNA extracted from blood, in amounts of roughly 240-550 ng, served as the starting material for amplifying TRB repertoires. Sequencing was performed on an Illumina MiSeq. TRB rearrangements were amplified by multiplex PCR with BIOMED2 TRB-A/B primer pools. Illumina-compatible adapters and 7-nucleotide sample barcodes were added to the amplicons in two consecutive PCRs. Phusion HS II polymerase was used for all library PCRs. The amplicons were purified from gel with the NucleoSpin Gel and PCR Clean-up kit, measured on Qubit, and combined at 4 nM. The quality of the amplicon pool was checked on an Agilent 2100 Bioanalyzer prior to Illumina next-generation sequencing. The authors processed their data as follows. MiXCR 3.0.8 with the default MiXCR reference library was used to annotate TRB rearrangements. Sequences with fewer than 2 reads and non-productive reads were filtered out, and every unique CDR3 nucleotide sequence was treated as a single clone. R 3.5.1 was used to calculate clonality, diversity, richness and V-J gene usage. GLIPH2 was used to cluster TCRs by CDR3 similarity, and OLGA was used to calculate generation probabilities. Only GLIPH2 clusters containing at least four unique TCR clonotypes present in at least three individuals were kept. TCRdb redid the processing of the public reads, applying fastp at Q25 and MiXCR, and retained in-frame beta chains. For every CDR3 protein sequence, its rows merge into one entry that carries the most common genes and DNA. It is TCRdb's table, rather than the study itself, that gives the V and J calls and clone size. This sample holds roughly 18,000 distinct CDR3 sequences; approximately 30% were observed only once. Of the sample, 3.5% to 5.5% is held by the ten largest clones.

Here is what the overall study found, with its caveats: The reported TCR clusters were stated to require prospective validation before clinical use. The recovered cohort had approximately 2,500 exclusive TCR clusters, including about 29 low-pGen clusters. Few blood samples were available from mildly ill patients while symptoms were present or from severe cases at early time points. Specific T cell subsets (CD4+/Treg/CD8+) and sorted SARS-CoV-2-responsive or tetramer+ T cells had not yet been sequenced, with those experiments still ongoing. TRB repertoires were highly clonal in active COVID-19, whereas diversity and richness at recovery rose above healthy donor levels. Patients with COVID-19 were reported to show strongly skewed TRBV/TRBJ gene usage. The cohort was considered too small for HLA contributions to COVID-19 susceptibility or severity to be assessed.

The clonotype was recovered from a human donor who had recovered from COVID-19. The sequencing sample was made of blood.

The encoded CDR3 is CASRSGVGNSPLHF. In nucleotides, the sequence is TGTGCCAGCAGGTCAGGGGTTGGTAATTCACCCCTCCACTTT. The V gene is TRBV7-2 and the J gene is TRBJ1-6; the D region possibly corresponds to TRBD1 (6 bases align). Reading from cysteine to phenylalanine, the CDR3 counts 14 amino acids. Kept here is only the CDR3 DNA, which spans 42 bases and is read in frame from base 1. Trimming at the junction amounts to 6 bases on V and 6 bases on J, and the germline ends lie 12 bases apart. According to the germline V gene, CDR1 reads SGHTA and CDR2 reads FQGNSA.